The T cell receptor (beta chain) described here comes from a study of CXCR3-negative and CXCR3-positive naive CD8 T cells. The overall study: Roughly 1.5 +/- 0.3 million TRB reads came from each library, giving 110 million to 150 million in total. General study points: CXCR3-positive naive cells carried more hydrophobic TRB CDR3s than CXCR3-negative naive cells did. The study found comparably high diversity in both naive subsets and much lower diversity in memory CD8+ cells. Unlike memory cells, which differed, naive CXCR3-negative and CXCR3-positive cells had similar TRBV-TRBJ usage.

Of note for this clonotype: What it binds is unknown.

Libraries were UMI-labeled 5' RACE TRB cDNA. Using the 5' RACE reads, TCRdb records one entry per CDR3 protein without DNA. Its listing shows under 150,000 distinct CDR3 sequences. CDR3 size: 15 residues. The germline V gene has CDR1 GTSNPN and CDR2 SVGIG (reference sequence). The sequencing input was naive CXCR3+ CD8+ T cells from blood. The subset: CD45RO-CCR7+CD27+CD95- naive CD8+ T cells expressing CXCR3 (TNR3+). This sequence joins TRBV30 and TRBJ1-2; TCRdb proposes TRBD1, but this gene call is untestable without DNA. This TCR derives from a human donor in good health. Some clones in this sample may be carry-over from other donors' samples. CDR3 region: CAWSEGRGLLDGYTF.